The rows below give T cell receptor beta chains drawn from one sample of a study of control samples from healthy donors and cancer patients. Libraries were prepared by immunoSEQ multiplex PCR; TCRdb keeps only in-frame clonotypes and omits some of them. The sample carries under 150,000 clones, around 86% recorded once. Sequencing was performed on blood. These receptors came from a man in his forties or fifties in good health. CDR3s include the opening cysteine and the closing phenylalanine or tryptophan. A D gene is named only where the DNA matches it firmly. A row's size may be missing; if present it is once, few, many or a size class.

v_gene	d_gene	j_gene	abundance	CDR3aa	CDR3nt
TRBV27	TRBD1	TRBJ2-1	-	CASSFDRVDNEQFF	TGTGCCAGCAGTTTTGACAGGGTGGACAATGAGCAGTTCTTC
TRBV3-1/TRBV3-2	-	TRBJ1-5	-	CASSQDLGDSNQPQHF	TGTGCCAGCAGCCAAGATTTAGGGGATAGCAATCAGCCCCAGCATTTT
TRBV4-1	-	TRBJ1-4	-	CASSHPRVGKLFF	TGCGCCAGCAGCCACCCCAGGGTGGGGAAACTGTTTTTT
TRBV4-3	TRBD2	TRBJ2-7	-	CASSQATGGTYEQYF	TGCGCCAGCAGCCAAGCAACGGGGGGAACCTACGAGCAGTACTTC
TRBV30	TRBD1	TRBJ2-4	-	CAWSPGQGGNIQYF	TGTGCCTGGAGCCCCGGACAGGGGGGAAACATTCAGTACTTC
TRBV2	TRBD1	TRBJ1-6	-	CASSGQGGYSPLHF	TGTGCCAGCAGTGGACAGGGGGGATATTCACCCCTCCACTTT
TRBV20-1	-	TRBJ1-3	-	CSASRESGNTIYF	TGCAGTGCTAGTCGAGAATCCGGAAACACCATATATTTT
TRBV24-1	-	TRBJ2-5	-	CATSAGRSQETQYF	TGTGCCACCTCGGCCGGGCGCTCGCAAGAGACCCAGTACTTC
TRBV7-2	TRBD2	TRBJ2-5	-	CASSRGGLKETQYF	TGTGCCAGCAGCCGGGGGGGCCTGAAAGAGACCCAGTACTTC
TRBV7-9	-	TRBJ1-1	-	CATSQGNTEAFF	TGTGCCACATCACAGGGGAACACTGAAGCTTTCTTT
TRBV7-2	TRBD2	TRBJ2-6	-	CASSTGLAISGANVLTF	TGTGCCAGCAGCACGGGACTAGCCATCTCTGGGGCCAACGTCCTGACTTTC
TRBV7-9	TRBD2	TRBJ2-3	-	CASSMLAGVADTQYF	TGTGCCAGCTCCATGTTAGCGGGGGTTGCAGATACGCAGTATTTT
TRBV12-3/TRBV12-4	-	TRBJ2-7	-	CASSHYEQYF	TGTGCCAGCAGTCACTACGAGCAGTACTTC
TRBV10-3	-	TRBJ2-5	-	CAISDWGKGWETQYF	TGTGCCATCAGTGATTGGGGGAAGGGATGGGAGACCCAGTACTTC
TRBV24-1	TRBD1	TRBJ2-7	-	CATSDGTGGYEQYF	TGTGCCACCAGTGACGGGACAGGGGGCTACGAGCAGTACTTC
TRBV6-5	-	TRBJ2-5	-	CATTKGRVQETQYF	TGTGCCACCACCAAAGGCAGGGTACAAGAGACCCAGTACTTC
TRBV19	TRBD1	TRBJ1-5	-	CASSPKDRGMVQPQHF	TGTGCCAGTAGTCCCAAGGACAGGGGGATGGTTCAGCCCCAGCATTTT
TRBV7-3	-	TRBJ1-1	-	CASSSQLMTGGEAFF	TGTGCCAGCAGCTCACAACTTATGACAGGAGGGGAAGCTTTCTTT
TRBV7-9	-	TRBJ1-3	-	CASSAQGNVANTIYF	TGTGCCAGCAGCGCTCAGGGGAATGTCGCGAACACCATATATTTT
TRBV6-6	-	TRBJ1-1	-	CASRGLDTEAFF	TGTGCCAGCAGGGGGCTAGACACTGAAGCTTTCTTT
TRBV7-7	-	TRBJ2-7	-	CASSLGLVYEQYF	TGTGCCAGCAGCTTAGGATTAGTCTACGAGCAGTACTTC
TRBV11-2	TRBD2	TRBJ2-1	-	CASSLTGGPYNEQFF	TGTGCCAGCAGCTTAACGGGGGGGCCCTACAATGAGCAGTTCTTC
TRBV5-6	-	TRBJ2-5	-	CASSTLGGPGETQYF	TGTGCCAGCAGCACCCTCGGGGGGCCTGGAGAGACCCAGTACTTC
TRBV6-2/TRBV6-3	-	TRBJ1-2	-	CASSSQYDRYGYTF	TGTGCCAGCAGTAGCCAATACGACCGCTATGGCTACACCTTC
TRBV19	TRBD2	TRBJ2-1	-	CASSGGLAGGTYNEQFF	TGTGCCAGTAGTGGGGGACTAGCGGGGGGAACCTACAATGAGCAGTTCTTC
TRBV7-8	-	TRBJ2-3	-	CASSPRDAGSTDTQYF	TGTGCCAGCAGCCCTCGCGACGCCGGGAGCACAGATACGCAGTATTTT
TRBV7-2	TRBD1	TRBJ1-2	-	CASSLVTGALGYGYTF	TGTGCCAGCAGCTTAGTAACAGGGGCCTTGGGCTATGGCTACACCTTC
TRBV24-1	-	TRBJ1-5	-	CATSDPQTNQPQHF	TGTGCCACCAGTGATCCCCAGACCAATCAGCCCCAGCATTTT
TRBV11-3	-	TRBJ1-3	-	CASKSAGNTIYF	TGTGCCAGCAAATCCGCTGGAAACACCATATATTTT
TRBV3-1/TRBV3-2	-	TRBJ1-1	few	CASSHGPRLRMNTEAFF	TGTGCCAGCAGCCATGGACCTAGGTTGAGAATGAACACTGAAGCTTTCTTT
TRBV10-3	TRBD1	TRBJ1-4	-	CAISEQGAPNEKLFF	TGTGCCATCAGTGAGCAGGGGGCTCCTAATGAAAAACTGTTTTTT
TRBV18	-	TRBJ1-6	-	CASSPAQGPYNSPLHF	TGTGCCAGCTCACCAGCTCAGGGACCCTATAATTCACCCCTCCACTTT
TRBV11-2	-	TRBJ2-3	-	CASSPTSLSTDTQYF	TGTGCCAGCAGCCCGACCTCCCTAAGCACAGATACGCAGTATTTT
TRBV5-1	-	TRBJ1-6	-	CASSLPTGTYNSPLHF	TGCGCCAGCAGCCTCCCGACCGGGACCTATAATTCACCCCTCCACTTT
TRBV9	TRBD2	TRBJ2-2	-	CASSAGGGGGELFF	TGTGCCAGCAGCGCCGGGGGGGGAGGCGGGGAGCTGTTTTTT
TRBV4-3	-	TRBJ1-1	-	CASSPHGGSTEAFF	TGCGCCAGCAGCCCGCACGGGGGTAGCACTGAAGCTTTCTTT
TRBV9	-	TRBJ2-2	-	CASSSHTRGTGELFF	TGTGCCAGCAGCTCCCACACGAGGGGGACCGGGGAGCTGTTTTTT
TRBV6-6	TRBD2	TRBJ2-2	-	CASSSIGGAETGELFF	TGTGCCAGCAGTTCAATCGGGGGGGCGGAGACCGGGGAGCTGTTTTTT
TRBV12-3/TRBV12-4	TRBD2	TRBJ2-1	-	CASSYGTTPTGFF	TGTGCCAGCAGCTACGGGACTACCCCCACAGGGTTCTTC
TRBV19	-	TRBJ1-1	-	CASSIVRYTEAFF	TGTGCCAGTAGTATAGTCCGATACACTGAAGCTTTCTTT
TRBV4-3	-	TRBJ1-1	-	CASSPTPMGNTEAFF	TGCGCCAGCAGCCCGACTCCTATGGGGAACACTGAAGCTTTCTTT
TRBV5-4	-	TRBJ2-3	-	CASSWDRPDTQYF	TGTGCCAGCAGCTGGGACCGTCCAGATACGCAGTATTTT
TRBV4-3	-	TRBJ1-4	-	CASSHLYSGRGEKLFF	TGCGCCAGCAGCCACCTTTACTCTGGCCGTGGGGAAAAACTGTTTTTT
TRBV9	TRBD1	TRBJ1-4	-	CASSTRQGINEKLFF	TGTGCCAGCAGCACCCGACAGGGGATAAATGAAAAACTGTTTTTT
TRBV25-1	-	TRBJ2-7	once	CASSESGAYEQYF	TGTGCCAGCAGTGAATCAGGGGCCTACGAGCAGTACTTC